Each of the 24 T cell receptor beta chains below was sequenced from the same sample in a study of T cells after yellow fever vaccination. In TCRdb, the 5' RACE reads were re-called with MiXCR into one record per CDR3 protein. The repertoire holds approximately 160,000 distinct CDR3 sequences, with roughly 8.8% as singletons. This specimen was CD8+ T cells sorted from PBMCs, taken 45 days after the yellow fever booster vaccination. The receptors were sampled from a man between 18 and 35 years old who received the YFV17D yellow fever vaccine.

The sample holds a few counts of this clonotype. This sequence joins TRBV4-2 and TRBJ2-1, with no clear D. The germline CDR1 and CDR2 sequences are LGHNA and YNFKEQ. This CDR3 has 15 amino acids. V was trimmed by 0 bases and J by 0 bases, leaving 6 bases between them. In DNA form, the CDR3 reads TGTGCCAGCAGCCAAGATATAACCTCCTACAATGAGCAGTTCTTC. The encoded protein is CASSQDITSYNEQFF.

This sequence joins TRBV6-5 and TRBJ2-7, with a weak D call TRBD1 (6 bases). Between the trimmed V and J ends, which lost 10 bases and 0 bases, there was a span of 16 bases. The CDR3 length is 14 residues. The germline V gene encodes CDR1 MNHEY and CDR2 SVGAGI. DNA for the CDR3: TGTGCCACCCAGCCCAGGGGAACCTCCTACGAGCAGTACTTC. This gives the protein CATQPRGTSYEQYF.

There are a few counts of this clonotype. The gene calls are TRBV9 and TRBJ2-3; 8 nucleotides agree with TRBD2. Germline V gene sequence: CDR1 SGDLS, CDR2 YYNGEE. V was pared by 3 bases and J by 1 base, with 4 bases of the junction left unmatched. The CDR3 is made up of 15 amino acids. CDR3 region: CASSAAGAGTDTQYF. The CDR3 DNA reads TGTGCCAGCAGCGCAGCGGGGGCTGGCACAGATACGCAGTATTTT.

There are many counts of this clonotype. The rearrangement links TRBV7-8 to TRBJ2-2, with D tentatively TRBD1 (7 bases). V was shortened by 3 bases and J by 5 bases, with 13 bases between the two germline ends. The CDR3 length is 15 residues. Per the germline V gene, CDR1 is SGHVS and CDR2 is FQNEAQ. The CDR3 sequence is CASSFGAGGTGELFF. CDR3 coding DNA: TGTGCCAGCAGCTTCGGAGCAGGGGGGACCGGGGAGCTGTTTTTT.

The CDR3 DNA sequence: TGCGCCAGCAGCCAAACGTGGGACGGCGATCAGCCCCAGCATTTT. It specifies CASSQTWDGDQPQHF. The chain joins TRBV4-1 to TRBJ1-5; the D gene is possibly TRBD1 (5 bases). Per the germline V gene, CDR1 is MGHRA and CDR2 is YSYEKL. This CDR3 region has 15 residues. V was clipped by 2 bases and J by 5 bases, with 13 bases between them.

This clonotype came up a few times. This sequence joins TRBV7-6 and TRBJ1-2, with 11 bases identical to TRBD1. Germline CDR1 is SGHVS and CDR2 is FNYEAQ. Trimming took 5 bases from V and 2 from J; bases not matched to a gene: 7. The CDR3 runs to 16 residues. CDR3 in DNA: TGTGCCAGCAGCCCGCGGACAGGGGGCCAAAACTATGGCTACACCTTC. Residues: CASSPRTGGQNYGYTF.

This chain uses TRBV10-3 with TRBJ2-7; TRBD2 aligns across 9 bases. V trimming: 2 bases; J trimming: 5 bases; junction bases outside the gene matches: 7. The CDR3 is 15 amino acids. Germline loops: CDR1 ENHRY, CDR2 SYGVKD. The CDR3 DNA follows: TGTGCCATCAGTGAGCTCAGCGGGGGGATCCACGAGCAGTACGTC. This gives the protein CAISELSGGIHEQYV.

This clonotype has just a few counts. The rearrangement uses TRBV4-1 and TRBJ1-5, with D perhaps TRBD1 (5 bases). The V gene lost 1 base and the J gene lost 7 bases, with 20 bases spanning the gap. Germline-derived CDR1 and CDR2 are MGHRA and YSYEKL. The CDR3 consists of 17 residues. The CDR3 region has the DNA TGCGCCAGCAGCCAAGCTCCCCCGGGGGGACGGTTCCAGCCCCAGCATTTT. Its translation: CASSQAPPGGRFQPQHF.

There are a few counts of this clonotype. The chain employs TRBV10-3 and TRBJ2-1; 8 bases fit TRBD2. The CDR3 covers 17 residues. Germline assignment: CDR1 ENHRY and CDR2 SYGVKD. V shed 1 base and J 0 bases; nucleotides not matched to a gene: 5. CDR3 amino acids: CAISEWSGGPSYNEQFF. In DNA form, the CDR3 reads TGTGCCATCAGTGAGTGGAGCGGGGGCCCCTCCTACAATGAGCAGTTCTTC.

This sequence joins TRBV7-9 and TRBJ2-1; D unresolved. This CDR3 has 12 amino acids. V dropped 0 bases and J dropped 11 bases, with 8 bases sitting between them. In germline, CDR1 is SEHNR, CDR2 FQNEAQ (reference sequence). For the CDR3, the DNA is TGTGCCAGCAGCTTAGCTAACAGTCAGCAGTTCTTC. This codes for CASSLANSQQFF.

In its sample, this clonotype was seen a few times. In DNA, the CDR3 is TGTGCCAGCAGCTTGGTGATGTCCTACGAGCAGTACGTC. It codes for CASSLVMSYEQYV. The chain carries TRBV5-5 and TRBJ2-7, with D uncertain. The length of the CDR3 is 13 residues. Trimming removed 0 bases from V and 1 base from J, with 5 bases in between. Germline loops: CDR1 SGHKS, CDR2 YYEKEE (reference sequence).

V gene TRBV4-2 combines with J gene TRBJ2-1, with a tentative D call TRBD2 (5 bases). From germline, CDR1 is LGHNA and CDR2 YNFKEQ. Deletions cut 0 bases from V and 3 bases from J, with 9 bases between. The CDR3 totals 15 residues. In nucleotides, the CDR3 is TGTGCCAGCAGCCAAGAGACCGCGGGCTACAATGAGCAGTTCTTC. This encodes CASSQETAGYNEQFF.

This clonotype came up a few times. The chain has TRBV30 and TRBJ2-7; D not resolved. Trimming removed 3 bases from V and 6 bases from J, with 15 bases in between. Germline CDR1 GTSNPN, CDR2 SVGIG (reference sequence). This CDR3 region has 13 residues. Here the CDR3 reads CAWSVTGALEQYF. The CDR3 coding sequence is TGTGCCTGGAGCGTCACTGGAGCTCTCGAGCAGTACTTC. The full variable domain, with the rest looked up from reference TRBV30 and TRBJ2-7, is SQTIHQWPATLVQPVGSPLSLECTVEGTSNPNLYWYRQAAGRGLQLLFYSVGIGQISSEVPQNLSASRPQDRQFILSSKKLLLSDSGFYLCAWSVTGALEQYFGPGTRLTVT.

The genes are TRBV27 and TRBJ2-2; the D is unclear. With 8 bases removed from V and 5 bases from J, the gap between germline ends came to 12 bases. This CDR3 has 13 residues. CDR1 and CDR2 (germline): MNHEY, SMNVEV (reference sequence). The CDR3 reads CASVHLGTGELFF. DNA for the CDR3: TGTGCCAGCGTCCATCTGGGGACCGGGGAGCTGTTTTTT.

This rearrangement joins TRBV4-1 to TRBJ1-1; D gene unclear. This CDR3 spans 15 amino acids. Trimming pared 0 bases from V and 7 bases from J, leaving 15 bases between. Germline CDR1 and CDR2: MGHRA and YSYEKL. DNA of the CDR3: TGCGCCAGCAGCCAAGATCCTGCAGGACTTTATGAAGCTTTCTTT. Translating gives CASSQDPAGLYEAFF.

This clonotype was detected only a few times. This chain links TRBV5-1 with TRBJ2-7; D is perhaps TRBD1 (5 bases). CDR1 is SGHRS and CDR2 is YFSETQ in the germline V gene. Deletions cut 3 bases from V and 4 bases from J, with 17 bases between. The CDR3 consists of 15 residues. DNA for the CDR3: TGCGCCAGCAGCTACGCAGGGATGTGGGAATACGAGCAGTACTTC. It is translated as CASSYAGMWEYEQYF.

The table lists this clonotype with many counts. The genes are TRBV7-9 and TRBJ2-7; the match to TRBD1 covers 8 bases. The V gene end was trimmed by 4 bases and the J gene end by 0 bases; junction bases not matched to a gene: 5. From germline, CDR1 is SEHNR and CDR2 FQNEAQ (reference sequence). There are 15 residues in the CDR3. The CDR3, as DNA: TGTGCCAGCAGCTCATACAGGGGGTCCTCCTACGAGCAGTACTTC. As protein: CASSSYRGSSYEQYF.

This clonotype has more than one count but fewer than ten. The chain couples TRBV4-3 to TRBJ2-7; TRBD1 matches at 7 bases. The CDR3 consists of 17 residues. Trimming took 0 bases from V and 4 from J; bases not matched to a gene: 12. CDR1 and CDR2 from the germline V gene are LGHNA and YSLEER. CDR3 in amino acids: CASSQDRRSRDSYEQYF. The CDR3 DNA is TGCGCCAGCAGCCAAGACCGACGGTCCCGGGACAGTTACGAGCAGTACTTC.

The V call is TRBV20-1, the J call TRBJ1-5; TRBD1 agrees at 7 bases. This CDR3 has 15 residues. Germline lookup yields CDR1 DFQATT and CDR2 SNEGSKA (reference sequence). The trim removed 6 bases at V and 0 bases at J, leaving 8 bases unmatched. In DNA form, the CDR3 reads TGCAGTGCCACCGACAGGGACGATAGCAATCAGCCCCAGCATTTT. Protein sequence: CSATDRDDSNQPQHF.

In its sample, this clonotype was seen a few times. The chain is built from TRBV6-2 or TRBV6-3 and TRBJ2-1; D not certain. This CDR3 comprises 10 residues. V was cut by 5 bases and J by 15 bases, with 11 bases left in between. Germline V gene lookup returns CDR1 MNHEY and CDR2 SVGEGT. The CDR3 DNA follows: TGTGCCAGCAGTGGGCCGTTGTGGTTCTTC. It translates to CASSGPLWFF.

In this sample, this clonotype turned up a few times. The rearrangement links TRBV3-1 to TRBJ1-6; 7 bases align to TRBD1. In germline, CDR1 is LGHDT, CDR2 YNNKEL (reference sequence). There are 16 residues in the CDR3. V was pared by 2 bases and J by 4 bases, with 5 bases of the junction left unmatched. This CDR3 reads CASSQPGGSYNSPLHF. The CDR3 DNA sequence: TGTGCCAGCAGCCAACCAGGGGGGTCTTATAATTCACCCCTCCACTTT.

This clonotype was picked up a small number of times. This chain connects TRBV7-9 to TRBJ2-7, with D tentatively TRBD1 (6 bases). The V and J ends lost 2 bases and 4 bases respectively, with 12 bases between them. Germline V gene data show CDR1 as SEHNR and CDR2 as FQNEAQ (reference sequence). The CDR3 extends over 14 amino acids. The DNA of the CDR3 is TGTGCCAGCAGCTTAAGGGCAGGGGCGTACGAGCAGTACGTC. It is translated as CASSLRAGAYEQYV.

The gene calls are TRBV7-8 and TRBJ2-5; the match to TRBD1 covers 8 bases. The germline gives CDR1 SGHVS, CDR2 FQNEAQ. V shed 5 bases, J shed 12 bases, and the junction held 20 bases outside the gene matches. The CDR3 is 16 amino acids. The CDR3, as DNA: TGTGCCAGCAGCCTGCGTCGGACAGGGTCACGTTACATTGAGTACTTC. Translation: CASSLRRTGSRYIEYF.

There are a few counts of this clonotype. The gene calls are TRBV27 and TRBJ2-1, with 7 bases aligning to TRBD1. Germline-derived CDR1 and CDR2 are MNHEY and SMNVEV (reference sequence). Germline trimming cut 0 bases from V and 4 bases from J; bases unmatched to any gene: 6. The CDR3 is 16 amino acids. This CDR3 is CASSLSSGTEYNEQFF. The CDR3, as DNA: TGTGCCAGCAGTTTATCATCCGGGACAGAGTACAATGAGCAGTTCTTC.